These T cell receptor beta chains were read from a single sample in a study of blood T cell repertoires in COVID-19. TCRdb keeps only in-frame clones here, not all; method: immunoSEQ multiplex PCR. The sample has 300,000 to 350,000 clones, approximately 92% seen once. Sequencing was done on a sample of peripheral blood. The receptors shown here come from a woman in her thirties with COVID-19, enrolled during active disease. Each CDR3 is given with its conserved first and last residue. Expanded clones get a size class; other rows say once, few or many, or leave the size out.

>TRBV27|TRBJ1-5|-
CASRQGTPINQPQHF
>TRBV6-1|TRBJ2-5|-
CASSVGAGGAGETQYF
>TRBV9|TRBJ1-3|once
CASSADRAASGNTIYF
>TRBV7-9|TRBJ1-3|-
CASSGQEGPGNTIYF
>TRBV28|TRBJ2-7|few
CASSTLLKGHYEQYF
>TRBV4-1|TRBJ2-4|-
CASSQPSGIQYF
>TRBV6-5|TRBJ2-7|-
CASSFPGTGQYF
>TRBV27|TRBJ2-1|-
CASSLRDRGNEQFF
>TRBV7-9|TRBJ1-1|-
CASSLQTVNTEAFF
>TRBV5-8|TRBJ2-7|-
CASSWGSLAGEVGEQYF
>TRBV5-1|TRBJ1-1|once
CASSLDGGTEAFF
>TRBV10-3|TRBJ2-1|-
CAIKEEVDANEQFF
>TRBV7-9|TRBJ2-5|-
CASSLARHSETQYF
>TRBV18|TRBJ1-1|-
CASSRDREAFF
>TRBV19|TRBJ1-5|once
CASSMTGDSNQPQHF
>TRBV25-1|TRBJ1-2|few
CASSESGMNYGYTF
>TRBV7-9|TRBJ2-2|few
CAGRGGFGAGELFF
>TRBV15|TRBJ1-2|-
CATSRDSRTYYGYTF
>TRBV5-4|TRBJ1-1|-
CASSLWGGTEAFF
>TRBV20-1|TRBJ1-1|once
CSASFRDTEAFF
>TRBV7-2|TRBJ1-5|-
CASSLQGSDQPQHF
>TRBV9|TRBJ1-2|-
CASSRTGGQANYGYTF
>TRBV10-3|TRBJ1-3|-
CAISLTVSSGNTIYF
>TRBV5-1|TRBJ1-2|-
CASSLGTDYGYTF
>TRBV5-4|TRBJ2-2|-
CASSMGLAGAVTGELFF
>TRBV11-2|TRBJ2-7|-
CASSLEGVGLYIGFYEQYF
>TRBV19|TRBJ1-5|once
CASTHSEGANRFNQPQHF
>TRBV29-1|TRBJ1-2|-
CSVAEQGAYGYTF